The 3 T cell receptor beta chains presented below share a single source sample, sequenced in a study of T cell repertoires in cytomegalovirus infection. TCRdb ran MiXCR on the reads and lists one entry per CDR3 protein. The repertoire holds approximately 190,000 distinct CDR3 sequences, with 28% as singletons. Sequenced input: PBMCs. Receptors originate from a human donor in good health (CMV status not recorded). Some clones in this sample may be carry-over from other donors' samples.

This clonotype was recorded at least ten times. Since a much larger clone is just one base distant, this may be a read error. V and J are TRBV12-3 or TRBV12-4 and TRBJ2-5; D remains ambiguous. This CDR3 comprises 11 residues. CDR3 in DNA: TGTGCCAGCAGCTTAGTAGAGACCCAGTACTTC. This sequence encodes CASSLVETQYF.

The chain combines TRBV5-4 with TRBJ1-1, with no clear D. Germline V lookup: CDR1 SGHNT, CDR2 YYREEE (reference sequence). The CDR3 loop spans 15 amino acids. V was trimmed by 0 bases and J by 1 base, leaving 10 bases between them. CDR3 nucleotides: TGTGCCAGCAGCTTGGATCGAGGGAGGAACACTGAAGCTTTCTTT. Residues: CASSLDRGRNTEAFF.

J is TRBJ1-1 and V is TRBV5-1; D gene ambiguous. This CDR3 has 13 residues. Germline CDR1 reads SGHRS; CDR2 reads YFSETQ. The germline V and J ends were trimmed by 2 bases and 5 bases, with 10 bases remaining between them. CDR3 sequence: CASSFEIQTEAFF. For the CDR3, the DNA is TGCGCCAGCAGCTTCGAAATCCAGACTGAAGCTTTCTTT.